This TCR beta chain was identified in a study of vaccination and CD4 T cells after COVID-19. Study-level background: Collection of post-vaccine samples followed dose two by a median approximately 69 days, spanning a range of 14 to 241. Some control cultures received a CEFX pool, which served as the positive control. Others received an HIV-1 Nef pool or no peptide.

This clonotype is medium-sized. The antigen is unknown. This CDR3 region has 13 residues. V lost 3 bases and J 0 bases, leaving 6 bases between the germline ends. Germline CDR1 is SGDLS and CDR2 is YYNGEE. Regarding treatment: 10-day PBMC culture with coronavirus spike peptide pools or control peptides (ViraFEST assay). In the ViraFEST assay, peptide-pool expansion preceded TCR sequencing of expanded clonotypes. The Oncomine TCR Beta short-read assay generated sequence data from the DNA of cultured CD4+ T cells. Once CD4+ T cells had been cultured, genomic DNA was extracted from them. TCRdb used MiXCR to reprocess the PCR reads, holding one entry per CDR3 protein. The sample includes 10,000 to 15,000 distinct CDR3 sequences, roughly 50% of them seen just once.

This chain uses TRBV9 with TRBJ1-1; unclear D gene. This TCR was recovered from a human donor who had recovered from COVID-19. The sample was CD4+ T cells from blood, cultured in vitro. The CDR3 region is CASSETVNTEAFF. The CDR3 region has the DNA TGTGCCAGCAGCGAAACAGTGAACACTGAAGCTTTCTTT.